The 6 T cell receptor beta chains below were found in one sample sequenced in a study of early stage breast cancer tumors. Measured with immunoSEQ multiplex PCR; TCRdb has only the in-frame clones, and not every one. The sample lists 30,000 to 35,000 clones; roughly 77% were seen once. The sequenced sample consisted of blood. The source is a person aged 35-50 years with breast cancer.

This clone has just a few counts. J is TRBJ2-6 and V is TRBV6-5; D is possibly TRBD2 (5 bases). This CDR3 has 16 residues. Germline-derived CDR1 and CDR2 are MNHEY and SVGAGI. Trimming shortened V by 2 bases and J by 2 bases, and 10 bases separated the two germline ends. CDR3 loop: CASSYTRRPGANVLTF. The CDR3 nucleotides read TGTGCCAGCAGTTACACTAGGCGTCCTGGGGCCAACGTCCTGACTTTC.

The chain is built from TRBV19 and TRBJ2-5; TRBD2 aligns across 8 bases. J was trimmed by 4 bases and V by 4 bases; bases with no gene match: 8. Per germline, CDR1 LNHDA and CDR2 SQIVND (reference sequence). The CDR3 has 15 residues. The CDR3 loop reads CASSRTGLVTETQYF. CDR3 DNA: TGTGCCAGTAGTAGGACGGGACTAGTTACAGAGACCCAGTACTTC.

This clone was detected only a few times. The chain employs TRBV5-4 and TRBJ2-7; 7 bases line up with TRBD1. The CDR3 runs 13 residues. The germline CDR1 and CDR2 sequences are SGHNT and YYREEE (reference sequence). The J segment lost 6 bases and the V segment lost 5 bases, leaving 8 bases of the junction unmatched. The CDR3 reads CASRRQGSVEQYF. Here the CDR3 DNA reads TGTGCCAGCAGAAGACAGGGTTCCGTCGAGCAGTACTTC.

The chain links TRBV27 to TRBJ1-2; D is possibly TRBD1 (6 bases). The CDR3 extends over 15 amino acids. Trimming took 0 bases from V and 4 from J, leaving 12 bases between them. The germline V gene has CDR1 MNHEY and CDR2 SMNVEV (reference sequence). Here the CDR3 DNA reads TGTGCCAGCAGTTTATCGCCGACAGGAATCTATGGCTACACCTTC. This translates into CASSLSPTGIYGYTF.

The chain is built from TRBV18 and TRBJ1-2, with unresolved D. Germline V lookup: CDR1 KGHSH, CDR2 LQKENI. The CDR3 has 15 amino acids. V gave up 3 bases and J gave up 2 bases, with 13 bases separating them. The CDR3 DNA sequence: TGTGCCAGCTCACCCGACCCCGGGTCCAACTATGGCTACACCTTC. Its translation: CASSPDPGSNYGYTF.

The chain uses TRBV7-2 and TRBJ1-3; D call uncertain. The CDR3 sequence is 16 residues long. V lost 2 bases and J lost 6, with 17 bases in between. Germline lookup yields CDR1 SGHTA and CDR2 FQGNSA. CDR3 nucleotides: TGTGCCAGCAGCTTACAATTTGGAGGGAGTGAAAACACCATATATTTT. This translates into CASSLQFGGSENTIYF.